This entry concerns a single T cell receptor (beta chain). As originally analysed: Scientists estimated how many nucleated cells there were by amplifying reference gene primers. Generated by immunoSEQ multiplex PCR, the TCRdb table keeps only in-frame clones and is missing some. V and J calls and clone size are those listed in that table; D and trimming were worked out from the DNA. Found here are 65,000 to 70,000 clones, about 81% of them singletons; the top ten hold 9% to 9.5%. This entry belongs to a study of blood T cell repertoires in COVID-19. As for the study in general: There were acute and convalescent COVID-19 samples, and they came from the United States, Italy and Spain. From T cells, B-cell-depleted T cells, or PBMCs came the material, which was cDNA or gDNA.

The CDR3 sequence is 15 residues long. The junction had 10 bases not matched to a gene; V was cut back by 7 bases and J by 3 bases. The V gene's germline CDR1 is LNHDA and CDR2 SQIVND (reference sequence). The receptor's source is a human donor in a cohort sampled during active COVID-19. Sequencing was done on a sample of peripheral blood. The chain links TRBV19 to TRBJ1-1, with 8 bases aligning to TRBD1. CDR3 loop: CASTHLDRVYTEAFF. As DNA, the CDR3 is TGTGCCAGTACCCACCTGGACAGGGTGTACACTGAAGCTTTCTTT.